This TCR beta chain was sequenced for a study of shared clonotypes between healthy human individuals. Study as a whole: Per donor, CD8 memory used one plate, CD8 naive used two, CD4 memory used three and CD4 naive used three. Study results and caveats: Naive subsets, compared against memory subsets, generally had larger estimated richness values. Investigators collected only blood, and repertoires in tissues likely differ.

Method: immunoSEQ multiplex PCR; TCRdb's copy keeps in-frame clones and lacks some. This sample has some 2,000,000 clones; under 97% occur once, and the top ten carry about 0.13%. Donors, without exception, were Caucasian adults residing in Nashville, Tennessee. The CDR3 has 14 residues. Germline V gene lookup returns CDR1 LNHDA and CDR2 SQIVND (reference sequence). V gave up 5 bases and J gave up 1 base, with 9 bases separating them. In regard to this clone: Antigen unknown. Other nucleotide sequences in the sample specify the same CDR3.

The sample was naive CD4+ T cells sorted from blood. The subset is: CD45RA+ positively selected. The sequence was collected from a man between 18 and 35 years old in good health. The rearrangement joins TRBV19 to TRBJ1-5; D is undetermined. CDR3 sequence reads: CASSPGQSNQPQHF. Written as DNA, the CDR3 is TGTGCCAGTAGTCCGGGCCAGAGCAATCAGCCCCAGCATTTT.